This T cell receptor (beta chain) came from a study of cytomegalovirus exposure and HLA in healthy donors. From germline, CDR1 is MNHEY and CDR2 SVGAGI. V shed 7 bases, J shed 2 bases, and the junction held 2 bases outside the gene matches. This CDR3 is 13 amino acids long. Use of 60 Vbeta and 13 Jbeta primers characterized the PCR. Here immunoSEQ multiplex PCR was the method, and the copy in TCRdb shows in-frame clones only, minus some. The data show about 180,000 clones, roughly four fifths seen once. The sequence was obtained from a woman aged 18-29 years in good health and CMV-seropositive. The sequenced sample consisted of PBMCs. The chain recombines TRBV6-5 with TRBJ1-3, with 7 bases matching TRBD1. CDR3 protein: CASMRGPGNTIYF. The CDR3 region has the DNA TGTGCCAGCATGAGGGGGCCTGGAAACACCATATATTTT.